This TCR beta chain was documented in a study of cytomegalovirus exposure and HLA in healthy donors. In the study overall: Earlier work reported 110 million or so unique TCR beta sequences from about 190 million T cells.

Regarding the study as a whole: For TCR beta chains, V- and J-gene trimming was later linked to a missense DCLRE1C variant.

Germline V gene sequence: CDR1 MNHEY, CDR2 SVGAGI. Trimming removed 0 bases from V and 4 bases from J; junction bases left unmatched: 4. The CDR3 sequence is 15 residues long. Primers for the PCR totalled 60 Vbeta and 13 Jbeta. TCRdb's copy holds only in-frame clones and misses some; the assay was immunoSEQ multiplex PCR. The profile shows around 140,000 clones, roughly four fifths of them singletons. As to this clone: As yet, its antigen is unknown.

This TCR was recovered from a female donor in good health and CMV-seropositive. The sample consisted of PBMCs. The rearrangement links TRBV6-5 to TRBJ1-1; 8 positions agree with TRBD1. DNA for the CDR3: TGTGCCAGCAGTTACTCACAGGGGGGGGGCACTGAAGCTTTCTTT. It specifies CASSYSQGGGTEAFF.